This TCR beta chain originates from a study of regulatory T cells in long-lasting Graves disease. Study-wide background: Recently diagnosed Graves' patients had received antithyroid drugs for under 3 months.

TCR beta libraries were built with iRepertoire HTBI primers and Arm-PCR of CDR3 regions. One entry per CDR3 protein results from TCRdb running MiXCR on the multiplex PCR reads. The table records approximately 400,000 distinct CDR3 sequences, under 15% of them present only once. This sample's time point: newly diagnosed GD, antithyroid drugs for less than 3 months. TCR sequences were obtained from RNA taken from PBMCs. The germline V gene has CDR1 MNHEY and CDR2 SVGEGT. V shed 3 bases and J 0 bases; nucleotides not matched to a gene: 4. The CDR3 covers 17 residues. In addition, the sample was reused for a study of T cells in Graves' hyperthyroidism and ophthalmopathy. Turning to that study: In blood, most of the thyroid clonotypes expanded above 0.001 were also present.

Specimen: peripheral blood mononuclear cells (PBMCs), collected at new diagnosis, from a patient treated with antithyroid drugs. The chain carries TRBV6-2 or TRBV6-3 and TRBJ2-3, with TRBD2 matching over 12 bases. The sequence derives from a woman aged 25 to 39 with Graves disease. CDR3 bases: TGTGCCAGCAGTTATACTAGCGGGAGGAAAAGCACAGATACGCAGTATTTT. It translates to CASSYTSGRKSTDTQYF.